The TCR beta chain under discussion was sequenced for a study of blood T cell repertoires in COVID-19. Clones were read by immunoSEQ multiplex PCR, and TCRdb kept only the in-frame ones, dropping some. This sample has approximately 110,000 clones, with approximately 80% found just once. The TCR sequence derives from a man between 65 and 79 years old with active or convalescent COVID-19. The sequenced material came from peripheral blood.

The CDR3 sequence: CASSLRQGAAETQYF. The DNA of the CDR3 is TGTGCCAGCAGCTTAAGACAGGGGGCCGCGGAGACCCAGTACTTC. The V call is TRBV7-9, the J call TRBJ2-5; the match to TRBD1 covers 10 bases. Germline V CDR1 and CDR2: SEHNR, FQNEAQ (reference sequence). V shed 2 bases, J shed 5 bases, and the junction held 5 bases outside the gene matches. The CDR3 is 15 residues long.